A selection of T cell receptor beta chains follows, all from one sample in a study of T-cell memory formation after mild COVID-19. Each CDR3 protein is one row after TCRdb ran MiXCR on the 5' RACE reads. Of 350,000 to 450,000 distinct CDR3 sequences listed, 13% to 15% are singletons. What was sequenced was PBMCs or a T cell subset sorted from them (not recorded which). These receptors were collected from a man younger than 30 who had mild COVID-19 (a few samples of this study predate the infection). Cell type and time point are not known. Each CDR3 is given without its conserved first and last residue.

SVSIRGDSPLH	TRBV29-1	TRBJ1-6
ASSLSGPGNYGYT	TRBV7-3	TRBJ1-2
ASSQWTGLNQPQH	TRBV18	TRBJ1-5
ASSTYRGNTEAF	TRBV6-2/TRBV6-3	TRBJ1-1
ASSGRLSTEAF	TRBV11-3	TRBJ1-1
ASSLGTPPLSYGYT	TRBV12-3/TRBV12-4	TRBJ1-2
ASSFRGQVNTGELF	TRBV9	TRBJ2-2
ASSSMRSGTGVSGELF	TRBV5-5	TRBJ2-2
ASSQTGIGNTEAF	TRBV12-3/TRBV12-4	TRBJ1-1
ASSPGGHNSPLH	TRBV7-6	TRBJ1-6
ASSYSGTGLGETQY	TRBV6-5	TRBJ2-5
ASSLAGIEAF	TRBV7-2	TRBJ1-1
ASSRTLGGTSGNTIY	TRBV6-1	TRBJ1-3
ASSYGGGSEQF	TRBV6-2/TRBV6-3	TRBJ2-1
ASSLAGLVADTQY	TRBV7-2	TRBJ2-3
ASSVTGGWQPQH	TRBV6-1	TRBJ1-5
ASSLLMSSYNEQF	TRBV28	TRBJ2-1
SARDPNDRGFNYGYT	TRBV20-1	TRBJ1-2
ASSRRVAGGTDTQY	TRBV5-5	TRBJ2-3
ASSQGLRGGTQY	TRBV4-1	TRBJ2-5
ASSSDTLGGELF	TRBV4-1	TRBJ2-2
ASSLVTGDTDTQY	TRBV7-2	TRBJ2-3
ASSLLTSGDSYEQY	TRBV3-1	TRBJ2-7
ASSERTDTQY	TRBV2	TRBJ2-3
ASSVGGSNQPQH	TRBV12-3/TRBV12-4	TRBJ1-5
ASSFPPDTQY	TRBV7-9	TRBJ2-3
ASTEGYTGELF	TRBV12-3/TRBV12-4	TRBJ2-2
ASRRLGASNQPQH	TRBV4-1	TRBJ1-5
ASSSLRGGHADTQY	TRBV6-2/TRBV6-3	TRBJ2-3
ATSLWGSDQPQH	TRBV12-3/TRBV12-4	TRBJ1-5
ASSQMNTEAF	TRBV3-1	TRBJ1-1
ASSFEGTEAF	TRBV7-3	TRBJ1-1
ASSWDPGGTGELF	TRBV12-3/TRBV12-4	TRBJ2-2
ASSEPKLIFLYNEQF	TRBV10-2	TRBJ2-1
ASTVTGPYQGTQY	TRBV28	TRBJ2-5
ASRPGQGLGEQF	TRBV2	TRBJ2-1
ASSPQISGGQETQY	TRBV9	TRBJ2-5
ASSGGQGAEKLF	TRBV5-1	TRBJ1-4
ASSLREGIGTDTQY	TRBV7-3	TRBJ2-3
ASRVGADQPQH	TRBV12-3/TRBV12-4	TRBJ1-5
ATSRGFGYGYT	TRBV27	TRBJ1-2
ASSQEGTSGFLQETQY	TRBV4-1	TRBJ2-5